Below are 22 T cell receptor beta chains sequenced from a single sample in a study of shared clonotypes between healthy human individuals. Sequencing used immunoSEQ multiplex PCR; TCRdb keeps in-frame clones, though not all of them. The sample holds about 1 million clones, approximately 80% seen once. Sequenced material: memory CD4+ T cells from PBMCs. Subset of the sample: CD45RA-negative fraction. The origin of the receptors is a man aged 18 to 29 in good health. Some clones in this sample may be carry-over from other donors' samples.

The rearrangement joins TRBV2 to TRBJ2-5, with D uncertain. CDR1 SNHLY and CDR2 FYNNEI come from the germline V gene. This CDR3 comprises 8 residues. CDR3 protein: CAGETQYF. In DNA form, the CDR3 reads TGTGCAGGGGAGACCCAGTACTTC.

The V and J genes are TRBV2 and TRBJ2-7, with 12 bases that match TRBD2. CDR1 and CDR2 (germline): SNHLY, FYNNEI. The CDR3 runs 15 residues. The trim removed 5 bases at V and 2 bases at J, leaving 4 bases unmatched. CDR3 in amino acids: CASSPSGRATYEQYF. CDR3 coding DNA: TGTGCCAGCAGTCCTAGCGGGAGGGCCACCTACGAGCAGTACTTC. The complete variable domain, with remaining parts taken from reference TRBV2 and TRBJ2-7, reads EPEVTQTPSHQVTQMGQEVILRCVPISNHLYFYWYRQILGQKVEFLVSFYNNEISEKSEIFDDQFSVERPDGSNFTLKIRSTKLEDSAMYFCASSPSGRATYEQYFGPGTRLTVT.

This clone was counted only a few times. V is TRBV29-1 and J is TRBJ1-4; 10 bases match TRBD1. The CDR3 is 12 residues long. The germline CDR1 and CDR2 sequences are SQVTM and ANQGSEA. The ends lost 4 bases at V and 8 bases at J; junction bases unmatched: 1. The CDR3 protein is CSVGTGGEKLFF. The CDR3 region has the DNA TGCAGCGTTGGGACAGGGGGGGAAAAACTGTTTTTT.

This clone appeared a few times. The same CDR3 can be traced to other DNA sequences in this sample. V gene TRBV30 combines with J gene TRBJ2-7, with D unclear. V was trimmed by 2 bases and J by 0 bases, leaving 8 bases between them. Germline lookup yields CDR1 GTSNPN and CDR2 SVGIG (reference sequence). The CDR3 contains 13 residues. In DNA form, the CDR3 reads TGTGCCTGGAGTCTTGGCCTCTCCTACGAGCAGTACTTC. This codes for CAWSLGLSYEQYF.

The gene calls are TRBV7-2 and TRBJ1-1, with a possible D match to TRBD1 (5 bases). Germline V gene sequence: CDR1 SGHTA, CDR2 FQGNSA. The CDR3 has 14 residues. Trimming took off 5 bases at V and 9 bases at J, with 19 bases between the two ends. The CDR3 DNA is TGTGCCAGCAGCCCCGAGCCTAGCCTGGGGCAAGCTTTCTTT. Translating gives CASSPEPSLGQAFF.

This clone was observed a few times. CDR3 in amino acids: CSAGGTGEAFF. The CDR3 region has the DNA TGCAGTGCTGGGGGGACAGGTGAAGCTTTCTTT. The genes are TRBV20-1 and TRBJ1-1; 8 positions match TRBD1. From germline, CDR1 is DFQATT and CDR2 SNEGSKA (reference sequence). V gave up 5 bases and J gave up 7 bases; unmatched junction bases: 3. This CDR3 region has 11 residues.

The chain links TRBV25-1 to TRBJ2-3, with TRBD2 identical over 8 bases. The ends lost 4 bases at V and 4 bases at J; junction bases unmatched: 16. The CDR3 spans 18 residues. Germline CDR1 is MGHDK and CDR2 is SYGVNS. CDR3 amino acids: CASSGNPGSGAGADTQYF. The CDR3 region has the DNA TGTGCCAGCAGTGGGAACCCAGGGTCGGGAGCGGGGGCAGATACGCAGTATTTT.

The gene calls are TRBV4-2 and TRBJ1-2, with 7 bases identical to TRBD1. V was pared by 4 bases and J by 4 bases, with 12 bases of the junction left unmatched. The CDR3 covers 16 residues. CDR1 LGHNA and CDR2 YNFKEQ come from the germline V gene. This CDR3 reads CASSPPPDRRPYGYTF. In DNA form, the CDR3 reads TGTGCCAGCAGCCCTCCCCCGGACAGGCGGCCCTATGGCTACACCTTC.

This clone was observed once. The chain's CDR3 is CASRPGTDYGYTF. For the CDR3, the DNA is TGTGCCAGCCGACCTGGGACAGACTATGGCTACACCTTC. V and J are TRBV10-3 and TRBJ1-2, with 7 bases identical to TRBD1. Trimming cost V 10 bases and J 3 bases; bases outside gene matches: 8. CDR1 is ENHRY, CDR2 SYGVKD, per germline. The CDR3 is made up of 13 amino acids.

As DNA, the CDR3 is TGTGCCAGCGCTCCGCCCTCCGGACTAGCGGCCTTCTCCTACGAGCAGTACTTC. Translated: CASAPPSGLAAFSYEQYF. The rearrangement joins TRBV2 to TRBJ2-7, with TRBD2 matching 10 bases. Germline lookup yields CDR1 SNHLY and CDR2 FYNNEI. This CDR3 spans 18 amino acids. The trim removed 8 bases at V and 0 bases at J, leaving 16 bases unmatched. The entire variable domain, with the rest obtained from reference TRBV2 and TRBJ2-7, is as follows: EPEVTQTPSHQVTQMGQEVILRCVPISNHLYFYWYRQILGQKVEFLVSFYNNEISEKSEIFDDQFSVERPDGSNFTLKIRSTKLEDSAMYFCASAPPSGLAAFSYEQYFGPGTRLTVT.

The V and J genes are TRBV5-1 and TRBJ2-5, with TRBD1 matching over 10 bases. Per germline, CDR1 SGHRS and CDR2 YFSETQ. The junction had 4 bases not matched to a gene; V was cut back by 0 bases and J by 2 bases. The CDR3 runs 16 residues. The chain's CDR3 is CASSLDGTGVQETQYF. CDR3 in DNA: TGCGCCAGCAGCTTGGATGGGACAGGGGTACAAGAGACCCAGTACTTC. Variable domain in full (rest from reference TRBV5-1 and TRBJ2-5): KAGVTQTPRYLIKTRGQQVTLSCSPISGHRSVSWYQQTPGQGLQFLFEYFSETQRNKGNFPGRFSGRQFSNSRSEMNVSTLELGDSALYLCASSLDGTGVQETQYFGPGTRLLVL.

This clone was observed a handful of times. The J gene is TRBJ1-5, the V gene TRBV18; D not certain. Germline V gives CDR1 KGHSH, CDR2 LQKENI. The germline V and J ends were trimmed by 2 bases and 4 bases, with 6 bases remaining between them. The CDR3 totals 13 residues. CDR3 nucleotides: TGTGCCAGCTCACCAGCGGAGAATCAGCCCCAGCATTTT. It encodes CASSPAENQPQHF.

For the CDR3, the DNA is TGTGCCTGGAGTGTAACGGATGAAAAACTGTTTTTT. The encoded protein is CAWSVTDEKLFF. The chain combines TRBV30 with TRBJ1-4; D is ambiguous. V was trimmed by 0 bases and J by 6 bases, leaving 5 bases between them. This CDR3 comprises 12 residues. Germline CDR1 GTSNPN, CDR2 SVGIG (reference sequence).

Notes on this clone: Other nucleotide sequences in the sample specify the same CDR3. The gene calls are TRBV5-1 and TRBJ2-3, with D uncertain. Deletions cut 0 bases from V and 4 bases from J, with 9 bases between. CDR3 length: 14 amino acids. Looked up from germline, CDR1 is SGHRS and CDR2 is YFSETQ. The CDR3 coding sequence is TGCGCCAGCAGCTTGGGGGCATCCCCAGATACGCAGTATTTT. It specifies CASSLGASPDTQYF.

The V call is TRBV28, the J call TRBJ1-2; D gene unclear. The length of the CDR3 is 12 residues. Germline V CDR1 and CDR2: MDHEN, SYDVKM. V lost 1 base and J lost 8, with 8 bases in between. Here the CDR3 reads CASSLSTVGYTF. CDR3 DNA sequence: TGTGCCAGCAGTTTATCAACAGTAGGCTACACCTTC.

The gene calls are TRBV23-1 and TRBJ2-6; no clear D gene. Being an ORF, TRBV23-1 has a function that is uncertain. The CDR3 is 15 amino acids. Deletions cut 7 bases from V and 0 bases from J, with 10 bases between. The CDR3 region has the DNA TGCGCCAGCACGACCAACAGCTCTGGGGCCAACGTCCTGACTTTC. Protein: CASTTNSSGANVLTF.

Comment on this clone: Given a far larger clone just one base away, this is likely a sequencing read error. The sample has other DNA sequences that encode this CDR3 too. The rearrangement joins TRBV7-9 to TRBJ2-1, with a tentative D call TRBD1 (6 bases). The germline V gene encodes CDR1 SEHNR and CDR2 FQNEAQ (reference sequence). V lost 2 bases and J 3 bases, leaving 11 bases between the germline ends. CDR3 length: 15 residues. DNA for the CDR3: TGTGCCAGCAGCTTAAAGGGACAAGTCTACAATGAGCAGTTCTTC. Amino acid sequence: CASSLKGQVYNEQFF.

The gene calls are TRBV7-9 and TRBJ2-5; 7 bases align to TRBD2. Germline V gene lookup returns CDR1 SEHNR and CDR2 FQNEAQ (reference sequence). The length of the CDR3 is 15 residues. The ends lost 2 bases at V and 4 bases at J; junction bases unmatched: 7. In DNA, the CDR3 is TGTGCCAGCAGCTTACTACTGACTAGCCGAGAGACCCAGTACTTC. Protein sequence: CASSLLLTSRETQYF.

In nucleotides, the CDR3 is TGCGCCAGCAGCTTGGCCGGGGACGGGTTTGGGGAGACCCAGTACTTC. Translated, it gives CASSLAGDGFGETQYF. The genes are TRBV5-1 and TRBJ2-5; tentatively, D is TRBD1 or TRBD2 (5 bases each). Trimming removed 0 bases at V and 5 bases at J, with 17 bases between. This CDR3 contains 16 residues. The V gene's germline CDR1 is SGHRS and CDR2 YFSETQ.

This clone was seen a handful of times. The chain links TRBV2 to TRBJ1-1; 7 positions match TRBD1. Germline CDR1 is SNHLY and CDR2 is FYNNEI. The CDR3 is 13 residues long. V shed 3 bases and J 6 bases; nucleotides not matched to a gene: 4. CDR3 in amino acids: CASSDPQGAEAFF. CDR3 DNA sequence: TGTGCCAGCAGTGATCCTCAGGGGGCTGAAGCTTTCTTT.

The chain couples TRBV18 to TRBJ2-3, with D hard to call. The germline V gene has CDR1 KGHSH and CDR2 LQKENI. Trimming removed 3 bases from V and 3 bases from J, with 13 bases in between. This CDR3 is built from 15 residues. This CDR3 reads CASSPAALITDTQYF. The CDR3, as DNA: TGTGCCAGCTCACCGGCAGCCCTAATAACAGATACGCAGTATTTT.

The chain combines TRBV2 with TRBJ1-5; D is perhaps TRBD1 (5 bases). CDR1 is SNHLY and CDR2 is FYNNEI in the germline V gene. V shed 0 bases and J shed 2 bases, with 14 bases lying between them. The CDR3 length is 17 residues. The CDR3 DNA reads as TGTGCCAGCAGTGAAGCCCGGGGCCGGGGAGGCAATCAGCCCCAGCATTTT. It is translated as CASSEARGRGGNQPQHF.